This T cell receptor (beta chain) was observed in a study of blood T cells in healthy people across ages. Study findings and constraints: Getting older went along with TCR beta diversity per million T cells dropping roughly linearly.

As regards this clonotype: What it recognizes is unknown. One end of the junction varies from germline; a read error may be responsible.

Through a sample-barcoded 5' primer and a J-beta primer mix, a second PCR was run for roughly 7 to 12 cycles. TCRdb itself ran the 5' RACE reads through MiXCR, one entry per CDR3 protein. The sample records about 1.5 million distinct CDR3 sequences, about 45% being singletons. Germline assignment: CDR1 ENHRY and CDR2 SYGVKD. The CDR3 totals 16 residues. The chain employs TRBV10-3 and TRBJ2-1, with TRBD2 matching over 7 bases. The sequence came from a woman between 18 and 29 years old in good health. Sample: blood. The CDR3 spells CAISEIAGVSYKEQFF. CDR3 nucleotide sequence: TGTGCCATCAGTGAGATTGCGGGAGTATCCTACAAGGAGCAGTTCTTC.